Sequencing of this T cell receptor (beta chain) was carried out in a study of shared clonotypes between healthy human individuals. Study-wide context: Serving as donors were a couple of women and a few men, whose ages spanned 18 to 49.

On ten immunoSEQ deep assay plates, unsorted PBMC DNA was sequenced. Original analysis: As immunoSEQ supplied junction-only sequences (without quality scores), filtering differed. This table comes from immunoSEQ multiplex PCR, and its TCRdb copy is limited to in-frame clones, with some not included. V, J and clone size reflect that table, while D and trimming were determined from the DNA. The sample holds 400,000 to 500,000 clones; 76% are singletons and the top ten take approximately 13%. Within Nashville, Tennessee resided all donors, each a Caucasian adult. The germline gives CDR1 SGDLS, CDR2 YYNGEE. V lost 0 bases and J lost 4, with 8 bases in between. The CDR3 is 14 amino acids.

The sample was PBMCs. The clonotype originates from a woman aged 40 to 49 in good health. Some clones in this sample may be carry-over from other donors' samples. The V and J genes are TRBV9 and TRBJ2-1; the D is unclear. The CDR3 sequence is CASSVESAYNEQFF. The CDR3 DNA sequence: TGTGCCAGCAGCGTAGAAAGCGCTTACAATGAGCAGTTCTTC.